The clone carrying this TCR beta chain has at least ten counts. Its specificity is not known. CDR3 length: 13 amino acids. V lost 0 bases, J lost 7 bases, and 7 bases lay in between. The germline CDR1 and CDR2 sequences are SGHRS and YFSETQ. These data come from a study of CD8 T cells in ankylosing spondylitis. Whole-study results and caveats: Some motif variants had been reported before (in reactive arthritis synovial fluid and blood). Within peripheral blood, clones linked to disease were CD8+ and relatively rare.

MiXCR, run by TCRdb on the 5' RACE reads, gives a single entry per CDR3 protein. The sample has 200,000 to 250,000 distinct CDR3 sequences; roughly 24% are singletons. The TCR comes from a male donor with ankylosing spondylitis or in good health (not recorded which). The J gene is TRBJ2-2, the V gene TRBV5-1; D not certain. Sequencing used blood, either unsorted or a sorted T cell fraction (not recorded which). The CDR3 region is CASSLAEYGELFF. CDR3 sequence (DNA): TGCGCCAGCAGCTTGGCCGAATACGGGGAGCTGTTTTTT.